The T cell receptor (beta chain) described here comes from a study of T cells in Graves' hyperthyroidism and ophthalmopathy. Germline-derived CDR1 and CDR2 are LNHNV and YYDKDF (reference sequence). V gave up 3 bases and J gave up 4 bases, with 9 bases separating them. The CDR3 runs 13 residues. TCR beta CDR3 sequences were amplified from RNA transcripts. First-round RT-PCR targeting the TCR CDR3 was performed with the HTBI primer set. TCRdb ran MiXCR on the multiplex PCR reads and lists one entry per CDR3 protein. Of 800,000 or so distinct CDR3 sequences listed, 38% are singletons. Notes on this clonotype: Its antigen is unknown.

Study-wide results and limits: Also found in blood were most expanded thyroid clonotypes above 0.001.

The sequenced material came from blood. V and J are TRBV15 and TRBJ2-5; perhaps TRBD2 as D (6 bases). The origin of this receptor is a man younger than 30 with Graves' hyperthyroidism. The CDR3 loop reads CATSSDGGETQYF. The CDR3, as DNA: TGTGCCACCAGCAGTGACGGGGGAGAGACCCAGTACTTC.